Described below is a single T cell receptor beta chain sequence and its context. The record originates from a study of blood T cell repertoires in COVID-19. The overall study: Samples came from the United States, Italy and Spain, spanning acute and convalescent COVID-19. Sample material is recorded as cDNA or gDNA derived from T cells, B-cell-depleted T cells, or PBMCs.

This CDR3 is 15 amino acids long. Deletions cut 5 bases from V and 1 base from J, with 14 bases between. CDR1 and CDR2 from the germline V gene are MNHEY and SVGEGT. Clones were sequenced by immunoSEQ multiplex PCR, and TCRdb holds only the in-frame ones, with some missing. Among 110,000 or so clones listed, 65% to 85% were seen once. The rearrangement uses TRBV6-2 or TRBV6-3 and TRBJ1-1; D remains ambiguous. The sequence derives from a man aged 50 or older with acute or convalescent COVID-19. Sequencing was done on a sample of peripheral blood. CDR3 nucleotide sequence: TGTGCCAGCAGTCACCAACGGCCAGGGAACACTGAAGCTTTCTTT. Encoded protein: CASSHQRPGNTEAFF.